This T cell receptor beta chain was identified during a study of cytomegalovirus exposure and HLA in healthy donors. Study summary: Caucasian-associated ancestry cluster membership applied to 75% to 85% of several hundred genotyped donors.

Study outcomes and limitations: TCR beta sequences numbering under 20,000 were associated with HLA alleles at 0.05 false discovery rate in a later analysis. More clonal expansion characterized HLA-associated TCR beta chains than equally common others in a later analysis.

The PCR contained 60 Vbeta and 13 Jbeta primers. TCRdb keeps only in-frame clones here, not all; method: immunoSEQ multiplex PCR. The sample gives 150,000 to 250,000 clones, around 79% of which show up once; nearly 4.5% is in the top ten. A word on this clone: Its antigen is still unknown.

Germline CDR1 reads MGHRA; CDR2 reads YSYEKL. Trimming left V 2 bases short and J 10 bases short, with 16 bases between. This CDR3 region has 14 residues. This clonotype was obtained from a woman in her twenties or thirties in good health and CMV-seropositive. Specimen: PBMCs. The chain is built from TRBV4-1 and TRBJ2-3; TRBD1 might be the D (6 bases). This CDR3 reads CASSQLGAGAPQYF. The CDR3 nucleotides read TGCGCCAGCAGCCAACTGGGGGCAGGGGCGCCGCAGTATTTT.